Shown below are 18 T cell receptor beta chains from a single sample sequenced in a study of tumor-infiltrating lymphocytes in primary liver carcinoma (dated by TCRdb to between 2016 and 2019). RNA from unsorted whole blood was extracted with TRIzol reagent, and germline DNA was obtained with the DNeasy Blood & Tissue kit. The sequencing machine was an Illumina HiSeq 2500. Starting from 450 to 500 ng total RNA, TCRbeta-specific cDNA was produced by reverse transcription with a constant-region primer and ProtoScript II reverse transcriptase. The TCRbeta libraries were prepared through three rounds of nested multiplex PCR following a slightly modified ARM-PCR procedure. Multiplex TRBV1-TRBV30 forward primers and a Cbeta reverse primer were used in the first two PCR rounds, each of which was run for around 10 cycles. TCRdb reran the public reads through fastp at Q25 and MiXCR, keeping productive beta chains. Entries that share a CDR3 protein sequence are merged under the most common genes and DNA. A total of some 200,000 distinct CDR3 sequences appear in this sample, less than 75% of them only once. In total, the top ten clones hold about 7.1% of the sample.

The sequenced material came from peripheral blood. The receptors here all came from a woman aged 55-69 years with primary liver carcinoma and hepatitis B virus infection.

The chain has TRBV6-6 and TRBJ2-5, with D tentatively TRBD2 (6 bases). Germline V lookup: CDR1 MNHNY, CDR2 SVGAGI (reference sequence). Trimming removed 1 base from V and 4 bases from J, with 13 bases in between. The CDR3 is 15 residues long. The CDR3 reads CASSYYGGQLETQYF. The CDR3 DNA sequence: TGTGCCAGCAGTTACTACGGGGGTCAGTTAGAGACCCAGTACTTC.

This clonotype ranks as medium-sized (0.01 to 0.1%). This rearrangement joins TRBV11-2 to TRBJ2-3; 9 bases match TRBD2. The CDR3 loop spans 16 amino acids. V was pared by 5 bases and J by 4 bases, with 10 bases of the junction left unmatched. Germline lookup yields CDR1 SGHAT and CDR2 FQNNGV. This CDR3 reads CASSHGSGSLSDTQYF. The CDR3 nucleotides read TGTGCCAGCAGCCATGGTAGCGGGAGTTTGTCAGATACGCAGTATTTT.

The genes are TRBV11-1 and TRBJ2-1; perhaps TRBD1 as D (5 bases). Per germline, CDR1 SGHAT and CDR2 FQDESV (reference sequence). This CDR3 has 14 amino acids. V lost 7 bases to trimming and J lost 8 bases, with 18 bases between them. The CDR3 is CASIGPGHYDEQFF. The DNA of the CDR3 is TGTGCCAGCATCGGTCCAGGGCACTATGATGAGCAGTTCTTC.

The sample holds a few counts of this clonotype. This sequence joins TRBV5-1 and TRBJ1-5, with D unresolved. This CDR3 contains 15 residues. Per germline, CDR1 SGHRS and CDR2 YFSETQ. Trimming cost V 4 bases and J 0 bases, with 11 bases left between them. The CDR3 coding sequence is TGCGCCAGCAGCGTATCAGGAAATAGCAATCAGCCCCAGCATTTT. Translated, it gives CASSVSGNSNQPQHF.

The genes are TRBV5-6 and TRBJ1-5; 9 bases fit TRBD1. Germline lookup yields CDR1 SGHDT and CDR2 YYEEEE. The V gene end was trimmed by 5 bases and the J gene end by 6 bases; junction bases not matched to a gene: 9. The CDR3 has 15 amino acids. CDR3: CASSWGQGRGQPQHF. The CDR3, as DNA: TGTGCCAGCAGTTGGGGACAGGGTAGGGGTCAGCCCCAGCATTTT.

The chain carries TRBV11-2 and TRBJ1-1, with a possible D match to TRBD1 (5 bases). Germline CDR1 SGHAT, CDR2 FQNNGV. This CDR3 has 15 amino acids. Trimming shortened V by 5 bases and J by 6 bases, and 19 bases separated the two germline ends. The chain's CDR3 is CASSLDSSLSSEAFF. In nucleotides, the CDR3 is TGTGCCAGCAGCCTTGACAGTTCCTTGAGCTCTGAAGCTTTCTTT.

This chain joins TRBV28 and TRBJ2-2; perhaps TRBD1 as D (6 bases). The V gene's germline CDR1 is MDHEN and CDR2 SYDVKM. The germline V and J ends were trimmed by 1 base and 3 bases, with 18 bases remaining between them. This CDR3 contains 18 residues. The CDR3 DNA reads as TGTGCCAGCAGTTTATCTCTTTACAGGGTGGAATACACCGGGGAGCTGTTTTTT. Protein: CASSLSLYRVEYTGELFF.

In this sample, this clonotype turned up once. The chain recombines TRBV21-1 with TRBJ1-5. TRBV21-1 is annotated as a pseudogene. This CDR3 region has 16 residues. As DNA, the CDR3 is TGTGCCAGGAGCAAAGGGCCGGGGAGAGGCAATCAGCCCCAGCATTTT. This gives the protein CARSKGPGRGNQPQHF.

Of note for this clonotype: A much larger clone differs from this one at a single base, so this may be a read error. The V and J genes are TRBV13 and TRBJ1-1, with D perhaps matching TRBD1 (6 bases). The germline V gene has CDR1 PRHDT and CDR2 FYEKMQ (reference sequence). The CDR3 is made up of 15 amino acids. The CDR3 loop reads CANSSEGGLNTEAFF. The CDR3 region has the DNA TGTGCCAACAGCTCCGAGGGGGGGTTGAACACTGAAGCTTTCTTT.

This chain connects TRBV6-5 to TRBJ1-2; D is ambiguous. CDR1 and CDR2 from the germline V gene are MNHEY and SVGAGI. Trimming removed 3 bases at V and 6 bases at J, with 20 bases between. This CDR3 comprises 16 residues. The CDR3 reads CASSYGESFPSDGYTF. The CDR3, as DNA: TGTGCCAGCAGTTATGGCGAGTCCTTTCCGTCGGATGGCTACACCTTC.

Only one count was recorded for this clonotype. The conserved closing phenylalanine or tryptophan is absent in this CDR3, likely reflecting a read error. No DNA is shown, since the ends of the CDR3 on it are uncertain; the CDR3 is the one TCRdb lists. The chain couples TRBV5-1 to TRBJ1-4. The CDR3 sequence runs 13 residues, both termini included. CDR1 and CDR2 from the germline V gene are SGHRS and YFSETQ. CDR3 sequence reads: CASSLAGTRERIC.

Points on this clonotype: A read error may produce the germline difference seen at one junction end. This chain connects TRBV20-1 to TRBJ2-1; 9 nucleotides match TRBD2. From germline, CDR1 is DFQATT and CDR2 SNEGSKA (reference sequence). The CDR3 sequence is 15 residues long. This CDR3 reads CSARDSGSGGNEQLF. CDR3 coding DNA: TGCAGTGCTAGAGATAGCGGGAGTGGTGGCAATGAGCAGCTCTTC.

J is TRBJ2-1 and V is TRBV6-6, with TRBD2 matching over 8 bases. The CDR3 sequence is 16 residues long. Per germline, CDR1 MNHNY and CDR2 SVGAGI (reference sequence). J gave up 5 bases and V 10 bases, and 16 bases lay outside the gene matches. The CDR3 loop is CANRHTGTSGHNEQFF. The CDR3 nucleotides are TGTGCCAACAGACATACCGGGACTAGTGGGCACAATGAGCAGTTCTTC.

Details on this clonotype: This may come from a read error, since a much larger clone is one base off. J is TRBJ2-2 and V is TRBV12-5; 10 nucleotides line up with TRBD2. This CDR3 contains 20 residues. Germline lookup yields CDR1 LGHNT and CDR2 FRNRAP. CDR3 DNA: TGTGCTAGTGGCCCATTCCGACAGGGGCCGGGACTAGCGAACACCGTGGAGCTGTTTTTT. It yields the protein CASGPFRQGPGLANTVELFF. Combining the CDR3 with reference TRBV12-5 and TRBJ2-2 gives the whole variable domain DARVTQTPRHKVTEMGQEVTMRCQPILGHNTVFWYRQTMMQGLELLAYFRNRAPLDDSGMPKDRFSAEMPDATLATLKIQPSEPRDSAVYFCASGPFRQGPGLANTVELFFGEGSRLTVL.

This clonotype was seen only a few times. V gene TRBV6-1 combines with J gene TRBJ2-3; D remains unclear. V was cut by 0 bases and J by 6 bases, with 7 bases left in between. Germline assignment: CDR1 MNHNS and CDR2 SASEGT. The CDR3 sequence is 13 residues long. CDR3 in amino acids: CASSEARYDTQYF. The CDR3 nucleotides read TGTGCCAGCAGTGAAGCGAGGTATGATACGCAGTATTTT.

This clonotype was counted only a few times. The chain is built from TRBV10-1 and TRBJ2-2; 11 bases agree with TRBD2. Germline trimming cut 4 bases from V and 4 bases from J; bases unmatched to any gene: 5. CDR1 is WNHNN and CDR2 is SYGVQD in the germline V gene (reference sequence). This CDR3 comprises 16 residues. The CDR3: CASSGGGLAGTGELFF. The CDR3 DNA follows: TGCGCCAGCAGTGGAGGAGGACTAGCGGGCACCGGGGAGCTGTTTTTT.

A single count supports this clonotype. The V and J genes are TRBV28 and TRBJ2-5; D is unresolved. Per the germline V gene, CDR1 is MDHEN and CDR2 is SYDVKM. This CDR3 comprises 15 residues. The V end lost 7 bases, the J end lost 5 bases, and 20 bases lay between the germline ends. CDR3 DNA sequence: TGTGCCAGCACTTTCTTGACGGAGAGTATGGAGACCCAGTACTTC. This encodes CASTFLTESMETQYF.

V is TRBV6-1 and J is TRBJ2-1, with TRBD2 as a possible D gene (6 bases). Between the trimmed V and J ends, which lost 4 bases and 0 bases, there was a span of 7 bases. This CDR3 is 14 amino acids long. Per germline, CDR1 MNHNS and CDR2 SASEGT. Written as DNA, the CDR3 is TGTGCCAGCAGTGGGGGAGGCTCCTACAATGAGCAGTTCTTC. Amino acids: CASSGGGSYNEQFF.